The 17 T cell receptor beta chains reported below all come from one sample, sequenced in a study of blood T cells in healthy people across ages. The second PCR ran roughly 6 to 11 cycles with a sample-barcoded 5' primer and J-beta primers. Via MiXCR, TCRdb re-called the 5' RACE reads, giving one row per CDR3 protein. The sample lists around 1,500,000 distinct CDR3 sequences, roughly 27% seen once, with roughly 8% in the top ten. Sequencing used blood. Source of these receptors: a woman in her 30s in good health.

The rearrangement uses TRBV12-3 or TRBV12-4 and TRBJ2-5; tentatively, D is TRBD1 (6 bases). CDR3 length: 15 amino acids. Trimming left V 2 bases short and J 4 bases short, with 14 bases between. The CDR3 coding sequence is TGTGCCAGCAGTTTATACCAGGGGCGCTTAGAGACCCAGTACTTC. This gives the protein CASSLYQGRLETQYF.

The chain recombines TRBV12-3 or TRBV12-4 with TRBJ2-2, with D possibly TRBD2 on 6 matching bases. This CDR3 spans 13 amino acids. The V end lost 11 bases, the J end lost 0 bases, and 10 bases lay between the germline ends. CDR3 sequence: CAAGPTNTGELFF. CDR3 nucleotide sequence: TGTGCCGCGGGGCCCACGAACACCGGGGAGCTGTTTTTT.

The rearrangement links TRBV12-3 or TRBV12-4 to TRBJ2-1; the match to TRBD2 covers 11 bases. With 5 bases clipped from V and 9 bases from J, the junction kept 6 bases outside the gene matches. The CDR3 covers 14 residues. The CDR3 region has the DNA TGTGCCAGCAGTCGGCTAGCGGGAGGATTTGAGCAGTTCTTC. It encodes CASSRLAGGFEQFF.

The chain has TRBV9 and TRBJ2-2, with 9 bases fitting TRBD1. CDR3 length equals 14 residues. Trimming cost V 3 bases and J 7 bases; bases outside gene matches: 4. Germline lookup yields CDR1 SGDLS and CDR2 YYNGEE. As DNA, the CDR3 is TGTGCCAGCAGCGGGGGACAGGGTTTCGGGGAGCTGTTTTTT. Its protein is CASSGGQGFGELFF.

This chain joins TRBV5-1 and TRBJ2-1, with 9 bases lining up with TRBD2. The CDR3 contains 15 residues. The junction had 3 bases not matched to a gene; V was cut back by 0 bases and J by 5 bases. The V gene's germline CDR1 is SGHRS and CDR2 YFSETQ. CDR3 loop: CASSLVASGNNEQFF. CDR3 nucleotides: TGCGCCAGCAGCTTGGTGGCTAGCGGGAACAATGAGCAGTTCTTC.

The chain carries TRBV20-1 and TRBJ1-2, with TRBD1 identical over 7 bases. This CDR3 contains 14 residues. Germline V gives CDR1 DFQATT, CDR2 SNEGSKA (reference sequence). J lost 7 bases, V lost 5 bases, and 13 bases had no gene match. CDR3 protein: CSADEGAVIAGYTF. The CDR3 coding sequence is TGCAGTGCTGACGAGGGGGCTGTGATAGCTGGCTACACCTTC.

This clonotype was counted between two and nine times. The chain carries TRBV7-2 and TRBJ2-2, with 8 bases identical to TRBD1. Germline CDR1 and CDR2: SGHTA and FQGNSA. This CDR3 comprises 15 residues. After removal of 7 bases from V and 6 bases from J, the junction contained 10 bases not matched to a gene. The CDR3 here is CASTPDRGISGELFF. The CDR3 DNA reads TGTGCCAGCACCCCCGACAGGGGAATCTCCGGGGAGCTGTTTTTT.

This clonotype occurred many times. The chain couples TRBV7-2 to TRBJ2-7; D is perhaps TRBD2 (5 bases). Germline V CDR1 and CDR2: SGHTA, FQGNSA. The CDR3 is 16 residues long. The ends were cut back, 5 bases at V and 6 bases at J, with 23 bases in the middle. CDR3 region: CASSRLLVLGFVEQYF. CDR3 bases: TGTGCCAGCAGCCGTCTACTAGTTTTGGGTTTCGTCGAGCAGTACTTC.

Comment on this clonotype: A read error may account for a junction end that differs from germline. This chain connects TRBV12-3 or TRBV12-4 to TRBJ2-1, with D perhaps given as TRBD1 or TRBD2 (5 bases each). This CDR3 is built from 12 residues. CDR3 bases: TGTGCCAGCAGCCCGGTGGGGGATGAGCGGTTCTTC. This sequence encodes CASSPVGDERFF.

V is TRBV9 and J is TRBJ2-1; D could derive from TRBD1 or TRBD2 (6 bases each). Looked up from germline, CDR1 is SGDLS and CDR2 is YYNGEE. The CDR3 totals 15 residues. V lost 0 bases to trimming and J lost 3 bases, with 10 bases between them. The CDR3 loop is CASSVAGALYNEQFF. The CDR3, as DNA: TGTGCCAGCAGCGTAGCGGGGGCCCTCTACAATGAGCAGTTCTTC.

This clonotype has only a few counts. The chain combines TRBV12-3 or TRBV12-4 with TRBJ2-5; the match to TRBD1 covers 10 bases. Trimming removed 7 bases from V and 4 bases from J; junction bases left unmatched: 6. The CDR3 runs to 14 residues. CDR3: CASTDDRGLETQYF. In DNA, the CDR3 is TGTGCCAGCACCGACGACAGGGGGCTAGAGACCCAGTACTTC.

This clonotype was picked up a small number of times. The chain couples TRBV6-2 or TRBV6-3 to TRBJ2-3; no clear D gene. Trimming stripped 8 bases from V and 3 bases from J, with 12 bases between. This CDR3 is built from 13 residues. CDR1 is MNHEY and CDR2 is SVGEGT in the germline V gene. The chain's CDR3 is CASLRISTDTQYF. The CDR3, as DNA: TGTGCCAGCCTTCGAATTTCGACAGATACGCAGTATTTT.

This chain joins TRBV7-3 and TRBJ2-2, with 12 bases lining up with TRBD1. Germline values: CDR1 SGHTA, CDR2 FQGTGA. The CDR3 is 15 amino acids. Germline trimming cut 2 bases from V and 6 bases from J; bases unmatched to any gene: 1. Written as DNA, the CDR3 is TGTGCCAGCAGCTTAGGGGACAGGGGGCCCGGGGAGCTGTTTTTT. This encodes CASSLGDRGPGELFF.

This clonotype was detected ten times or more. The rearrangement uses TRBV10-2 and TRBJ2-1; 13 bases are a match to TRBD2. V was pared by 10 bases and J by 0 bases, with 9 bases of the junction left unmatched. The V gene's germline CDR1 is WSHSY and CDR2 SAAADI. This CDR3 has 17 residues. The CDR3 coding sequence is TGCGCCACCTACGGACTAGCGGGGGTTAGCTCCTACAATGAGCAGTTCTTC. Protein sequence: CATYGLAGVSSYNEQFF.

The chain employs TRBV20-1 and TRBJ2-7, with D uncertain. Germline CDR1 reads DFQATT; CDR2 reads SNEGSKA (reference sequence). The CDR3 consists of 13 residues. Trimming took 4 bases from V and 4 from J, leaving 14 bases between them. CDR3 sequence (DNA): TGCAGTGCTACCCCGCTTGGCGTTTACGAGCAGTACTTC. This gives the protein CSATPLGVYEQYF.

CDR3 in amino acids: CASSLGQGVTEAFF. The CDR3 coding sequence is TGTGCCAGCAGCTTAGGACAGGGGGTCACTGAAGCTTTCTTT. The V and J genes are TRBV7-9 and TRBJ1-1, with TRBD1 matching 9 bases. The CDR3 covers 14 residues. J gave up 4 bases and V 1 base, and 1 base lay outside the gene matches. Germline V gene sequence: CDR1 SEHNR, CDR2 FQNEAQ (reference sequence).

This clonotype occurred many times. V is TRBV6-5 and J is TRBJ2-1; possibly TRBD2 for D (5 bases). Germline V gene data show CDR1 as MNHEY and CDR2 as SVGAGI. The CDR3 consists of 14 residues. With 8 bases removed from V and 7 bases from J, the gap between germline ends came to 18 bases. CDR3 coding DNA: TGTGCCAGCCAGGTGCCAGGTCGAGGGAATGAGCAGTTCTTC. It translates to CASQVPGRGNEQFF.